This record concerns one T cell receptor (beta chain) sequence. This clone showed up just a few times. Its target antigen remains unknown. The germline gene is not matched at one end of the junction; a read error may be the cause. High-throughput TCRbeta CDR3 sequencing of frozen genomic DNA was performed by immunoSEQ, with PCR amplification, mapping, bias correction and internal controls included. Per the source publication's procedure: Only productive rearrangements were retained, and each unique TCRbeta sequence was defined by its CDR3 nucleotide sequence together with its V and J gene. Donor-reactive sequences required at least 5-fold expansion in CFSE-low cells versus unstimulated pre-transplant cells and at least 0.01% frequency. To ensure at least 90% detection power, minimum frequency thresholds were set for each subject based on that subject's lowest-template unstimulated sample. Jensen-Shannon divergence between the top 1000 TCRbeta sequences post- versus pre-transplant served as the measure of repertoire turnover. Two-sided Fisher's exact tests were used to test for changes in how often donor-reactive sequences were detected. Held by TCRdb, this immuneACCESS table contains in-frame sequences only and omits some clones. Under half of the omission traces to an unresolved V gene where checked; the cause of the rest is unknown. That table is the source of V, J and clone size, and D and trimming were worked out from the DNA. Across this sample there are over 5,000 clones, with roughly 31% seen only once. Approximately 16% of the sample is held by the ten biggest clonotypes.

The data originate from a study of T cell clones after liver transplantation (dated by TCRdb to about 2019). Background for the entire study: Samples were obtained from ITN030ST, a randomized trial in which withdrawal of immunosuppression was attempted within 2 years of liver transplantation. Of the eight recipients, a few were HCV-positive, while the remaining recipients had been transplanted for non-autoimmune, non-viral indications. A cohort of 8 liver transplant recipients was studied, of whom 3 were classified as tolerant and 5 as non-tolerant. Tolerance was defined as complete immunosuppression withdrawal for at least one year with no rise in liver enzymes beyond twice the upper limit of normal. Donor-reactive T cell clones were identified using TCRbeta sequencing after a pre-transplant mixed lymphocyte reaction and were then followed in post-transplant blood. Third party-reactive TCRbeta sequences were also identified from pre-transplant MLRs to serve as an antigen-independent comparator for donor-reactive sequences. Subjects received no induction therapy and standard immunosuppression until randomization at 12-24 months post-transplant. The study at large found these results: A greater decline was seen for donor-reactive sequences than for third party-reactive sequences, suggesting partial antigen-specific deletion unrelated to withdrawal success. The conclusions were considered preliminary, being limited by small, heterogeneous patient numbers and non-standardized post-transplant time points. When repertoire turnover was taken into account, detection of donor-reactive sequences was significantly reduced in 7 of 8 subjects for CD4 and in 8 of 8 subjects for CD8. Because no allograft tissue specimens were available, donor-reactive T cells may have migrated into the graft instead of being deleted. A significant post-transplant decrease in circulating donor-reactive CD4 TCRbeta sequences was observed in most of the 8 subjects, irrespective of tolerance or HCV status. In two subjects, low numbers of available donor cells limited the measurable donor-reactive repertoire.

Proliferating CFSE-low cells from the MLR were sequenced to define alloreactive TCRbeta sequences. CFSE-MLRs used pre-transplant recipient cells stimulated by donor PBMCs, splenocytes or lymph node cells, or third-party PBMCs. Randomization to immunosuppression withdrawal applied to every one of the 8 studied subjects. The Qiagen DNeasy Blood and Tissue Kit was used for isolation of genomic DNA. The germline V gene sets CDR1 to SGDLS and CDR2 to YYNGEE. From the cysteine up to the phenylalanine, the CDR3 has a length of 17 residues. Just the 51-base CDR3 DNA is kept, in frame starting at base 1. Source material: CD4+ T cells from cultured PBMCs. The V and J segments used are TRBV9 and TRBJ2-6; the D region possibly corresponds to TRBD2 (7 bases align). The sequence was collected from a human patient who received a liver transplant. Some T cells may derive from the graft donor when a transplant has been performed. The nucleotide sequence is given as TGTGCCAGCAGCAAAGACCGGGGGCGCGCGGGGGCCAACGGCCTGACTTTC. This codes for CASSKDRGRAGANGLTF.